The 18 T cell receptor beta chains below were found in one sample sequenced in a study of radiotherapy plus CTLA-4 blockade in lung cancer. The protocol was immunoSEQ multiplex PCR, while the TCRdb copy is restricted to in-frame clones and leaves out a portion. The top ten clones hold roughly 2.5% of a sample with 85,000 to 130,000 clones, 85% to 90% of them seen once. Specimen: peripheral blood, collected from a patient treated with radiotherapy plus ipilimumab. These receptors all come from a human donor with non-small cell lung cancer that progressed on radiotherapy plus ipilimumab. Some clones in this sample may be carry-over from other donors' samples.

The rearrangement joins TRBV5-1 to TRBJ2-5; TRBD1 or TRBD2 may be the D gene (5 bases each). The CDR3 runs 15 residues. Germline-derived CDR1 and CDR2 are SGHRS and YFSETQ. V dropped 1 base and J dropped 1 base, with 11 bases sitting between them. The DNA of the CDR3 is TGCGCCAGCAGCTTGATTGGGGGAGTCCAAGAGACCCAGTACTTC. Translating gives CASSLIGGVQETQYF.

This clone was seen a few times. A read error may account for a junction end that differs from germline. This rearrangement joins TRBV7-7 to TRBJ2-3; D tentatively fits TRBD1 or TRBD2 (6 bases each). The CDR3 extends over 15 amino acids. CDR1 and CDR2 (germline): SSHAT, FNYEAQ (reference sequence). The CDR3 spells CASSKNRDSGDTQYF. The CDR3 DNA reads as TGTGCTAGCAGCAAGAACAGGGACTCTGGAGATACGCAGTATTTT. Full variable domain (remainder filled in from reference TRBV7-7 and TRBJ2-3): GAGVSQSPRYKVTKRGQDVTLRCDPISSHATLYWYQQALGQGPEFLTYFNYEAQPDKSGLPSDRFSAERPEGSISTLTIQRTEQRDSAMYRCASSKNRDSGDTQYFGPGTRLTVL.

The chain links TRBV11-1 to TRBJ2-7; maybe TRBD1 (5 bases). This CDR3 is built from 14 residues. Per germline, CDR1 SGHAT and CDR2 FQDESV (reference sequence). V lost 0 bases and J 3 bases, leaving 9 bases between the germline ends. The CDR3 coding sequence is TGTGCCAGCAGCTTAGCTGCAGGGAACTACGAGCAGTACTTC. It is translated as CASSLAAGNYEQYF.

The chain couples TRBV19 to TRBJ1-5; D is unclear. The CDR3 spans 14 residues. CDR1 is LNHDA and CDR2 is SQIVND in the germline V gene (reference sequence). V was cut by 5 bases and J by 2 bases, with 10 bases left in between. CDR3 coding DNA: TGTGCCAGTAGTTCCCGGGCCCGCAATCAGCCCCAGCATTTT. Translation gives CASSSRARNQPQHF.

This chain joins TRBV6-5 and TRBJ2-1; 9 bases line up with TRBD2. Germline assignment: CDR1 MNHEY and CDR2 SVGAGI. The V and J ends lost 6 bases and 7 bases, in that order; junction bases with no gene match: 7. This CDR3 has 14 residues. CDR3 DNA: TGTGCCAGCAGCGGGACTAGCTTCGGGAATGAGCAGTTCTTC. Translating gives CASSGTSFGNEQFF.

This sequence joins TRBV29-1 and TRBJ2-7, with D possibly matching TRBD1 (5 bases). CDR1 is SQVTM and CDR2 is ANQGSEA in the germline V gene. This CDR3 contains 14 residues. V lost 4 bases, J lost 4 bases, and 17 bases lay in between. CDR3 in amino acids: CSVVWQGGRYEQYF. CDR3 bases: TGCAGCGTTGTATGGCAGGGCGGTCGGTACGAGCAGTACTTC.

This clone showed up just once. This chain connects TRBV4-3 to TRBJ2-5; 15 bases are shared with TRBD2. The germline V gene has CDR1 LGHNA and CDR2 YSLEER. V lost 4 bases to trimming and J lost 5 bases; unmatched junction nucleotides: 8. The CDR3 totals 17 residues. In DNA form, the CDR3 reads TGCGCCAGCAGCCGTACACAAGGGACTAGCGGGGGGGAGACCCAGTACTTC. This sequence encodes CASSRTQGTSGGETQYF.

As concerns this clone: A read error may produce the germline difference seen at one junction end. The chain has TRBV19 and TRBJ1-1; D is unresolved. CDR3 length: 14 residues. From germline, CDR1 is LNHDA and CDR2 SQIVND (reference sequence). This CDR3 is CASSLYGMNAEAFF. CDR3 nucleotide sequence: TGTGCCAGTAGTCTATACGGGATGAACGCTGAAGCTTTCTTT. Full variable domain (remainder filled in from reference TRBV19 and TRBJ1-1): DGGITQSPKYLFRKEGQNVTLSCEQNLNHDAMYWYRQDPGQGLRLIYYSQIVNDFQKGDIAEGYSVSREKKESFPLTVTSAQKNPTAFYLCASSLYGMNAEAFFGQGTRLTVV.

The CDR3 DNA is TGTGCCAGCAGTAGTGCCTGGGACACCCGAGAGACCCAGTACTTC. Translating it yields CASSSAWDTRETQYF. J is TRBJ2-5 and V is TRBV27, with D possibly being TRBD1 (6 bases). Trimming shortened V by 5 bases and J by 4 bases, and 17 bases separated the two germline ends. The V gene's germline CDR1 is MNHEY and CDR2 SMNVEV (reference sequence). This CDR3 region has 15 residues.

The J gene is TRBJ2-1, the V gene TRBV6-5; D unclear. This CDR3 region has 15 residues. V shed 0 bases and J shed 0 bases, with 6 bases lying between them. The germline V gene has CDR1 MNHEY and CDR2 SVGAGI. The CDR3 DNA is TGTGCCAGCAGTTACTCCCCAAACTCCTACAATGAGCAGTTCTTC. Translated: CASSYSPNSYNEQFF.

The chain links TRBV5-4 to TRBJ2-5, with a tentative D call TRBD2 (5 bases). The V end was cut by 1 base, the J end by 4 bases, with 14 bases between. From germline, CDR1 is SGHNT and CDR2 YYREEE (reference sequence). This CDR3 spans 15 amino acids. The CDR3 loop reads CASSLPTDAGETQYF. For the CDR3, the DNA is TGTGCCAGCAGCTTGCCGACCGACGCGGGAGAGACCCAGTACTTC. Full variable domain (remainder filled in from reference TRBV5-4 and TRBJ2-5): ETGVTQSPTHLIKTRGQQVTLRCSSQSGHNTVSWYQQALGQGPQFIFQYYREEENGRGNFPPRFSGLQFPNYSSELNVNALELDDSALYLCASSLPTDAGETQYFGPGTRLLVL.

This rearrangement joins TRBV7-3 to TRBJ1-1; TRBD1 agrees at 7 bases. In germline, CDR1 is SGHTA, CDR2 FQGTGA. There are 16 residues in the CDR3. V gave up 2 bases and J gave up 0 bases; unmatched junction bases: 6. CDR3 region: CASSLQGGLLNTEAFF. DNA for the CDR3: TGTGCCAGCAGCTTACAGGGGGGCCTGCTGAACACTGAAGCTTTCTTT.

The V call is TRBV25-1, the J call TRBJ1-6; 7 bases match TRBD1. V shed 0 bases, J shed 4 bases, and the junction held 9 bases outside the gene matches. CDR3 size: 18 residues. The germline V gene has CDR1 MGHDK and CDR2 SYGVNS. The CDR3 coding sequence is TGTGCCAGCAGTGAATATGGACGGGACAGCAATTATAATTCACCCCTCCACTTT. It yields the protein CASSEYGRDSNYNSPLHF. The complete variable domain, with remaining parts taken from reference TRBV25-1 and TRBJ1-6, reads EADIYQTPRYLVIGTGKKITLECSQTMGHDKMYWYQQDPGMELHLIHYSYGVNSTEKGDLSSESTVSRIRTEHFPLTLESARPSHTSQYLCASSEYGRDSNYNSPLHFGNGTRLTVT.

V and J are TRBV5-1 and TRBJ1-2; weak D call: TRBD1 (5 bases). Trimming stripped 0 bases from V and 8 bases from J, with 11 bases between. Per the germline V gene, CDR1 is SGHRS and CDR2 is YFSETQ. CDR3 length: 13 residues. CDR3: CASSLGDRLGYTF. The CDR3 coding sequence is TGCGCCAGCAGCTTGGGAGACAGACTAGGCTACACCTTC.

V gene TRBV5-1 combines with J gene TRBJ1-1, with a possible D match to TRBD1 (5 bases). The V gene's germline CDR1 is SGHRS and CDR2 YFSETQ. The length of the CDR3 is 15 residues. V dropped 5 bases and J dropped 4 bases, with 18 bases sitting between them. Here the CDR3 reads CASRVGWDEITEAFF. CDR3 sequence (DNA): TGCGCCAGCAGGGTGGGCTGGGACGAAATCACTGAAGCTTTCTTT.

The V call is TRBV18, the J call TRBJ1-2; 9 nucleotides agree with TRBD1. J lost 8 bases, V lost 2 bases, and 9 bases had no gene match. The CDR3 runs to 15 residues. The germline V gene has CDR1 KGHSH and CDR2 LQKENI. CDR3 bases: TGTGCCAGCTCACCAAGGACAGGGGAATGGAGCGGCTACACCTTC. This translates into CASSPRTGEWSGYTF.

This clone has a handful of counts. The V and J genes are TRBV7-8 and TRBJ2-3, with D possibly called TRBD1 or TRBD2 (7 bases each). The length of the CDR3 is 17 residues. V was clipped by 5 bases and J by 0 bases, with 18 bases between them. Germline CDR1 reads SGHVS; CDR2 reads FQNEAQ. The CDR3 loop is CASSRQGGGGSTDTQYF. The CDR3, as DNA: TGTGCCAGCAGCCGACAGGGAGGGGGAGGTAGCACAGATACGCAGTATTTT.

The J gene is TRBJ2-3, the V gene TRBV19; a weak D match, TRBD1 (5 bases). Germline loops: CDR1 LNHDA, CDR2 SQIVND (reference sequence). The CDR3 is made up of 16 amino acids. Trimming took 0 bases from V and 4 from J, leaving 14 bases between them. CDR3 sequence (DNA): TGTGCCAGTAGTATAGAGGCAGGGTTGGGATCAGATACGCAGTATTTT. Encoded protein: CASSIEAGLGSDTQYF. Combining the CDR3 with reference TRBV19 and TRBJ2-3 gives the whole variable domain DGGITQSPKYLFRKEGQNVTLSCEQNLNHDAMYWYRQDPGQGLRLIYYSQIVNDFQKGDIAEGYSVSREKKESFPLTVTSAQKNPTAFYLCASSIEAGLGSDTQYFGPGTRLTVL.